This TCR beta chain is drawn from a study of cytomegalovirus exposure and HLA in healthy donors. The germline V gene encodes CDR1 LNHNV and CDR2 YYDKDF (reference sequence). The V and J ends lost 2 bases and 3 bases, in that order; junction bases with no gene match: 6. This CDR3 is built from 16 residues. Both 60 Vbeta primers and 13 Jbeta primers went into the PCR. TCRdb's table, derived via immunoSEQ multiplex PCR, lists solely in-frame clones and lacks some. In the table there are about 180,000 clones, around 76% of which are singletons. The rearrangement joins TRBV15 to TRBJ1-4, with 7 bases matching TRBD1. Sequencing was performed on PBMCs. This TCR was sampled from a man aged 35-49 years in good health and CMV-seronegative. The CDR3 reads CATSRWRGRSNEKLFF. The CDR3 DNA follows: TGTGCCACCAGCAGATGGAGGGGGCGTTCTAATGAAAAACTGTTTTTT.